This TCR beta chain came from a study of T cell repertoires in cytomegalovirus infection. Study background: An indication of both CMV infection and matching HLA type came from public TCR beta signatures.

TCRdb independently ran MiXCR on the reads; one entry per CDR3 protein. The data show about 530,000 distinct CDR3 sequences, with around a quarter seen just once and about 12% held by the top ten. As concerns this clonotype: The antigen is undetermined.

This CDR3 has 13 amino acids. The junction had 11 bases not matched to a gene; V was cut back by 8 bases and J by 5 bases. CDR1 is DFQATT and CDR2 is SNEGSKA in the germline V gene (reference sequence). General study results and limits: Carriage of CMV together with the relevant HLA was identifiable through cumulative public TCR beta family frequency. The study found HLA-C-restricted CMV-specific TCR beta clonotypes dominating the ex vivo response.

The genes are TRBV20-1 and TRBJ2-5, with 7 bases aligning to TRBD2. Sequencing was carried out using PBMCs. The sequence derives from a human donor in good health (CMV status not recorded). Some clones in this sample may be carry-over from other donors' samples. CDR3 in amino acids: CSTDGRGVETQYF. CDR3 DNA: TGCAGTACGGATGGCCGGGGGGTCGAGACCCAGTACTTC.